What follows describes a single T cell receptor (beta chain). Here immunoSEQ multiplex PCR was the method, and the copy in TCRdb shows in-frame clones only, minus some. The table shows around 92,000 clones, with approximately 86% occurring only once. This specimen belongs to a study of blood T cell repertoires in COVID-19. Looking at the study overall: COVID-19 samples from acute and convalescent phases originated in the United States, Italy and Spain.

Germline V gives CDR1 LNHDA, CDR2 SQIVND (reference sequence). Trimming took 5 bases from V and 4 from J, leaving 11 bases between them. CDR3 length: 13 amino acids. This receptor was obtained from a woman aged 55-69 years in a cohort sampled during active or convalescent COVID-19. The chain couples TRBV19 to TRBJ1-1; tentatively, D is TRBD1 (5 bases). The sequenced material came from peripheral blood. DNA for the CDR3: TGTGCCAGTAGTCATGACGGGGGCACTGAAGCTTTCTTT. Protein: CASSHDGGTEAFF.